This entry concerns a single T cell receptor (beta chain). This clone's antigen is unknown. The record has no base qualities; no much larger clone is one base away. Exclusion was applied to patients with uncontrolled infections, other autoimmune diseases, pregnancy or lactation. Diagnoses were established on the basis of clinical symptoms, serum thyroxine and TRAb, thyroid ultrasound, and orbital computed tomography. Trizol reagent was used to extract total RNA, and RNA quality was then checked on an Agilent 2100 Bioanalyzer. From a lookup of the germline V gene, CDR1 and CDR2 are ENHRY and SYGVKD. The CDR3 runs 21 residues from the cysteine to the phenylalanine. CDR3 DNA is the only sequence kept; it has 63 bases, read in frame from the first base. Cut back by 2 bases and 2 bases, the V and J ends lie 25 bases apart. The sample originates from a study of T cells in Graves' hyperthyroidism and ophthalmopathy (dated by TCRdb to between 2017 and 2020). Some background on the complete study: A discovery cohort of 95 to 100 patients, fewer than 50 with Graves' ophthalmopathy and fewer than 65 with stable Graves' hyperthyroidism, was used to find distinguishing TCR V-J signatures. Whether ophthalmopathy could be predicted prospectively was tested in an independent validation cohort made up of 18 to 20 hyperthyroidism patients plus 17 patients who later progressed to ophthalmopathy. For training and testing, the 100 or so patients in the discovery cohort were randomly divided in a 7:3 ratio. The study also compared thyroid tissue and blood T-cell repertoires from more than five Graves' hyperthyroidism patients. After blood sampling, hyperthyroidism patients were treated with methimazole at a starting dose of 30 mg daily, and ophthalmopathy patients were treated with high-dose intravenous methylprednisolone. According to the paper, TCR Vbeta CDR3 sequencing was carried out on 135 peripheral blood samples, which came from some 41 ophthalmopathy, around 74 hyperthyroidism and approximately 17 progressor patients. The research as a whole found: Ophthalmopathy was separated from stable hyperthyroidism by a 13 V-J signature model, with 87.88% sensitivity and just over 81% specificity obtained in cross-validation and 80%/75% obtained in testing. Blood samples also contained most of the expanded thyroid clonotypes (frequency above 0.001), which suggests that blood repertoires may reflect thyroid immune responses. Sample size was not statistically predetermined, and investigators were not blinded to group allocation. In validation, the model predicted progression to ophthalmopathy with approximately 71% sensitivity and 72% to 85% specificity, a median of roughly seven months before onset.

Amplification of TCR beta CDR3 regions was carried out from RNA transcripts. For the first round of RT-PCR on the TCR CDR3, the HTBI primer set was used together with the Qiagen OneStep RT-PCR kit. The libraries were constructed in a second round of multiplex PCR and then size-selected and purified. The libraries were sequenced on an Illumina HiSeq2000 using paired-end 100 bp reads. Per the source publication's procedure: SOAPnuke was used to process the raw data, removing reads that contained adapters or uncalled bases, had a mean Phred below 15, or lacked an exact match to the constant primer or identifier. High-quality paired reads were merged with COPE v1.2.5, and unique nucleotide sequences were defined as clonotypes. Clonotypes were aligned to IMGT TRBV, TRBD and TRBJ reference segments using MiTCR v1.1. Only V-J combinations with frequency above 0.0001, covering about 99% of repertoires, were analysed. A TCS score was defined as the ratio between F50 (clonal expansion) and ExV (chaos), using BLOSUM62-based TCRdist between CDR3 peptides within each V-J. Welch's t-statistics and random forest reduced 450 to 600 V-J features to 13, which were used in a naive Bayes classifier (R e1071). The similarity between thyroid and blood repertoires was quantified using the Morisita-Horn index. TCRdb applied fastp at Q25 and MiXCR to the public reads, then kept only in-frame beta chains. Identical CDR3 proteins give one entry, which carries the most common genes and DNA. The V and J calls, along with clone size, are taken from TCRdb and not from the paper's own processing. A total of 550,000 to 600,000 distinct CDR3 sequences appear in this sample, 35% to 55% of them only once. Together, the top ten hold 15% to 20% of the sample.

This clonotype was sampled from an adult woman with Graves' disease, either hyperthyroidism or ophthalmopathy (not recorded which). The chain employs TRBV10-3 and TRBJ1-6; a confident D gene designation cannot be given. Sequencing used peripheral blood or thyroid tissue (not recorded which). CDR3 sequence: CAISEGATQTRRLPYNSPLHF. The nucleotide sequence reads TGTGCCATCAGTGAGGGTGCCACTCAAACCCGCAGATTACCCTATAATTCACCCCTCCACTTT.